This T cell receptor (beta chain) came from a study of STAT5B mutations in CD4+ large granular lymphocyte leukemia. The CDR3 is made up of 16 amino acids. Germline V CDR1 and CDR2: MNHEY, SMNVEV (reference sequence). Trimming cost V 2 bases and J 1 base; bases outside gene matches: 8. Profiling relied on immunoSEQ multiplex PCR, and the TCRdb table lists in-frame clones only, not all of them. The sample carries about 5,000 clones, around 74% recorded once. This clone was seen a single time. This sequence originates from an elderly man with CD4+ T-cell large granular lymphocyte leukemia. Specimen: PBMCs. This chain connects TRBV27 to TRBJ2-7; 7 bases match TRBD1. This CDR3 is CASSLIRGRESYEQYF. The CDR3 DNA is TGTGCCAGCAGTTTAATTAGGGGGCGCGAGTCCTACGAGCAGTACTTC.